Shown below are 24 T cell receptor beta chains from a single sample sequenced in a study of blood T cell repertoires in COVID-19. TCRdb's copy holds only in-frame clones and misses some; the assay was immunoSEQ multiplex PCR. The sample gives 100,000 to 150,000 clones, about 88% of which show up once; about 2.5% is in the top ten. The source material was PBMCs or T cells enriched from blood (not recorded which). Source of these receptors: a woman aged 50 to 60 who had recovered from COVID-19.

This clone was counted a single time. V is TRBV2 and J is TRBJ2-3; D perhaps matches TRBD2 (5 bases). The CDR3 extends over 11 amino acids. V was clipped by 8 bases and J by 5 bases, with 8 bases between them. The germline V gene has CDR1 SNHLY and CDR2 FYNNEI. Here the CDR3 reads CASDGGDTQYF. For the CDR3, the DNA is TGTGCCAGCGACGGAGGAGATACGCAGTATTTT.

This clone was seen many times. In DNA form, the CDR3 reads TGTGCCAGCAGACAGGACAGGGGGGCAGATACGCAGTATTTT. It encodes CASRQDRGADTQYF. J is TRBJ2-3 and V is TRBV13, with 10 positions matching TRBD1. The CDR3 runs to 14 residues. V was pared by 6 bases and J by 4 bases, with 4 bases of the junction left unmatched. CDR1 is PRHDT and CDR2 is FYEKMQ in the germline V gene (reference sequence).

The chain couples TRBV10-2 to TRBJ1-2; a weak D match, TRBD1 (6 bases). V was shortened by 0 bases and J by 4 bases, with 12 bases between the two germline ends. Per germline, CDR1 WSHSY and CDR2 SAAADI. The CDR3 runs to 15 residues. CDR3 sequence reads: CASSESQGVFYGYTF. Here the CDR3 DNA reads TGCGCCAGCAGTGAGTCACAGGGAGTTTTCTATGGCTACACCTTC.

This chain's CDR3 is CSASWRGPSSYNSPLHF. The CDR3 region has the DNA TGCAGTGCTAGTTGGAGGGGGCCGAGCTCCTATAATTCACCCCTCCACTTT. This chain connects TRBV20-1 to TRBJ1-6, with 7 nucleotides matching TRBD1. This CDR3 region has 17 residues. CDR1 DFQATT and CDR2 SNEGSKA come from the germline V gene (reference sequence). With V trimmed by 3 bases and J by 0 bases, 8 bases remained unmatched.

The chain combines TRBV19 with TRBJ2-7, with D possibly matching TRBD2 (6 bases). The V gene's germline CDR1 is LNHDA and CDR2 SQIVND (reference sequence). The CDR3 is 15 residues long. Trimming removed 5 bases from V and 3 bases from J, with 17 bases in between. CDR3 coding DNA: TGTGCCAGTAGTCGATCGCACTCCGGGAGCTACGAGCAGTACTTC. Translating it yields CASSRSHSGSYEQYF.

The CDR3 here is CASRTQDSDTQYF. The CDR3 DNA follows: TGTGCCAGTAGGACCCAAGACTCAGATACGCAGTATTTT. The rearrangement uses TRBV19 and TRBJ2-3; D unresolved. V lost 6 bases and J lost 4, with 11 bases in between. Germline assignment: CDR1 LNHDA and CDR2 SQIVND (reference sequence). The CDR3 loop spans 13 amino acids.

The rearrangement uses TRBV30 and TRBJ1-3; D is uncertain. V shed 5 bases and J shed 3 bases, with 14 bases lying between them. CDR1 and CDR2 from the germline V gene are GTSNPN and SVGIG (reference sequence). The CDR3 length is 14 residues. The CDR3 sequence: CAWGEGLVGNTIYF. The DNA of the CDR3 is TGTGCCTGGGGCGAAGGACTGGTTGGAAACACCATATATTTT.

The chain has TRBV18 and TRBJ2-7, with TRBD1 as a possible D gene (5 bases). Trimming took off 6 bases at V and 3 bases at J, with 15 bases between the two ends. There are 14 residues in the CDR3. Per the germline V gene, CDR1 is KGHSH and CDR2 is LQKENI. In DNA form, the CDR3 reads TGTGCCAGCTCCCCCGAGGCAGGGATCTACGAGCAGTACTTC. It specifies CASSPEAGIYEQYF.

This sequence joins TRBV4-1 and TRBJ2-5; D call uncertain. In germline, CDR1 is MGHRA, CDR2 YSYEKL. V lost 0 bases, J lost 1 base, and 6 bases lay in between. This CDR3 has 14 amino acids. The CDR3 region is CASSQDLPQETQYF. CDR3 in DNA: TGCGCCAGCAGCCAAGATCTCCCCCAAGAGACCCAGTACTTC.

The CDR3 spells CASTTGGIGSYGYTF. Here the CDR3 DNA reads TGTGCCAGCACGACGGGGGGAATCGGTAGCTATGGCTACACCTTC. The V and J genes are TRBV28 and TRBJ1-2; D is perhaps TRBD1 (5 bases). This CDR3 spans 15 amino acids. Trimming removed 7 bases at V and 4 bases at J, with 19 bases between. From germline, CDR1 is MDHEN and CDR2 SYDVKM.

This chain uses TRBV24-1 with TRBJ1-5; no clear D gene. The ends were cut back, 8 bases at V and 9 bases at J, with 4 bases in the middle. Germline V gene lookup returns CDR1 KGHDR and CDR2 SFDVKD. This CDR3 has 9 residues. The CDR3 spells CATTLPQHF. The CDR3 nucleotides are TGTGCCACCACTTTGCCCCAGCATTTT.

In its sample, this clone was seen once. One junction end does not reproduce the germline sequence, and a read error may be involved. The DNA of the CDR3 is TGTGCCAGCAGCTTGGGGACAGGGAGCAAGCAGCCCCAGCATTTT. Its protein is CASSLGTGSKQPQHF. J is TRBJ1-5 and V is TRBV7-9, with 9 bases fitting TRBD1. CDR1 SEHNR and CDR2 FQNEAQ come from the germline V gene (reference sequence). The CDR3 is made up of 15 amino acids.

CDR3 in DNA: TGCGCCAGCCGGGACAGCCAGCTGGGCACTGAAGCTTTCTTT. Its translation is CASRDSQLGTEAFF. J is TRBJ1-1 and V is TRBV10-1, with 7 bases identical to TRBD1. Germline V gene data show CDR1 as WNHNN and CDR2 as SYGVQD (reference sequence). CDR3 size: 14 residues. Losses at the gene ends were 8 bases for V and 4 bases for J; bases not matched to a gene: 10.

This chain links TRBV7-2 with TRBJ2-7, with 14 nucleotides matching TRBD2. This CDR3 is built from 15 residues. Germline CDR1 is SGHTA and CDR2 is FQGNSA. The ends lost 3 bases at V and 4 bases at J; junction bases unmatched: 2. CDR3 nucleotides: TGTGCCAGCAGCTTTTGGACTAGCGGGGGGTACGAGCAGTACTTC. Its translation is CASSFWTSGGYEQYF. The whole variable domain, filled in from reference TRBV7-2 and TRBJ2-7, reads GAGVSQSPSNKVTEKGKDVELRCDPISGHTALYWYRQSLGQGLEFLIYFQGNSAPDKSGLPSDRFSAERTGGSVSTLTIQRTQQEDSAVYLCASSFWTSGGYEQYFGPGTRLTVT.

The chain is built from TRBV7-2 and TRBJ1-1, with 10 bases that match TRBD1. The CDR3 runs 15 residues. Per germline, CDR1 SGHTA and CDR2 FQGNSA. The V and J ends lost 3 bases and 4 bases, in that order; junction bases with no gene match: 5. The DNA for the CDR3 is TGTGCCAGCAGCTTCCGGGACAGGGGAGTCACTGAAGCTTTCTTT. As protein: CASSFRDRGVTEAFF.

This chain links TRBV10-2 with TRBJ2-5; D may be TRBD1 (6 bases). Trimming removed 11 bases from V and 5 bases from J, with 18 bases in between. CDR1 is WSHSY, CDR2 SAAADI, per germline. The CDR3 sequence is 13 residues long. The CDR3 loop reads CAVYSGEAETQYF. The CDR3 DNA is TGCGCCGTTTACTCAGGGGAAGCTGAGACCCAGTACTTC.

The chain has TRBV2 and TRBJ2-5; 10 positions agree with TRBD2. The CDR3 totals 14 residues. V lost 6 bases and J lost 2; bases outside the gene matches: 3. Germline CDR1 and CDR2: SNHLY and FYNNEI. The CDR3 is CASRGGLAQETQYF. Written as DNA, the CDR3 is TGTGCCAGCAGGGGGGGACTAGCGCAAGAGACCCAGTACTTC.

The gene calls are TRBV5-4 and TRBJ2-1, with TRBD2 as a possible D gene (6 bases). Germline CDR1 reads SGHNT; CDR2 reads YYREEE (reference sequence). The V end was cut by 6 bases, the J end by 8 bases, with 27 bases between. The CDR3 is 17 amino acids. CDR3: CASNIKGGGNAGDEQFF. The DNA for the CDR3 is TGTGCCAGCAATATCAAGGGAGGAGGGAACGCCGGGGATGAGCAGTTCTTC.

This rearrangement joins TRBV2 to TRBJ1-5; 11 nucleotides align to TRBD1. Trimming cost V 6 bases and J 4 bases; bases outside gene matches: 2. The length of the CDR3 is 14 residues. Germline lookup yields CDR1 SNHLY and CDR2 FYNNEI. The CDR3 region is CASRGTGGNQPQHF. The CDR3 coding sequence is TGTGCCAGCAGGGGGACAGGGGGTAATCAGCCCCAGCATTTT.

This chain links TRBV12-2 with TRBJ2-1; the tabulated D call, TRBD2, remains unverified against the DNA. TRBV12-2 is given as a pseudogene. The CDR3 consists of 16 residues. The CDR3 bases are TGTGCAAGGCCCACTAGTGGCGGGGGGCCTAACAATGAGCAGTTCTTC. Its translation is CARPTSGGGPNNEQFF.

The chain is built from TRBV19 and TRBJ2-5, with TRBD2 as a possible D gene (5 bases). V dropped 7 bases and J dropped 2 bases, with 14 bases sitting between them. The length of the CDR3 is 14 residues. Per the germline V gene, CDR1 is LNHDA and CDR2 is SQIVND (reference sequence). CDR3 sequence (DNA): TGTGCCAGTAAACCCGGGATAGGGCAAGAGACCCAGTACTTC. Protein sequence: CASKPGIGQETQYF.

This clone was seen once. The same CDR3 also results from other DNA sequences found in this sample. The chain employs TRBV29-1 and TRBJ1-1; 9 nucleotides match TRBD1. Germline assignment: CDR1 SQVTM and CDR2 ANQGSEA. The CDR3 consists of 13 residues. The V gene end was trimmed by 6 bases and the J gene end by 1 base; junction bases not matched to a gene: 3. CDR3 in DNA: TGCAGCGTCGGACAGGGGAGGAACACTGAAGCTTTCTTT. Amino acids: CSVGQGRNTEAFF.

The chain links TRBV7-9 to TRBJ1-4; D not resolved. The CDR3 has 15 residues. The V end lost 5 bases, the J end lost 8 bases, and 18 bases lay between the germline ends. Per the germline V gene, CDR1 is SEHNR and CDR2 is FQNEAQ (reference sequence). CDR3 residues: CASSPQGSRLEKLFF. As DNA, the CDR3 is TGTGCCAGCAGCCCCCAAGGTTCGCGGCTAGAAAAACTGTTTTTT.

This clone was found once. The V gene is TRBV6-5, the J gene TRBJ1-2, with D possibly matching TRBD1 (5 bases). The CDR3 loop spans 13 amino acids. The germline V and J ends were trimmed by 10 bases and 0 bases, with 12 bases remaining between them. In germline, CDR1 is MNHEY, CDR2 SVGAGI. CDR3 DNA sequence: TGTGCCACCAGACAGCCCCCTAACTATGGCTACACCTTC. Amino acid sequence: CATRQPPNYGYTF.